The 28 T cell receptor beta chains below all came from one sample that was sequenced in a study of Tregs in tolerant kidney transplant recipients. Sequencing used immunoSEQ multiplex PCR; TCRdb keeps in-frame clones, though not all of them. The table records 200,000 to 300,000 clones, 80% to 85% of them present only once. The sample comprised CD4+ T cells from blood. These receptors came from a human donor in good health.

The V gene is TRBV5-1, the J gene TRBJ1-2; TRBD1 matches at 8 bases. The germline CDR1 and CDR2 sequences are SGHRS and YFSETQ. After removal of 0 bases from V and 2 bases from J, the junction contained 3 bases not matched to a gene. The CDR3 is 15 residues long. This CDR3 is CASSLAAGGNYGYTF. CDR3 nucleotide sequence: TGCGCCAGCAGCTTGGCCGCAGGGGGCAACTATGGCTACACCTTC.

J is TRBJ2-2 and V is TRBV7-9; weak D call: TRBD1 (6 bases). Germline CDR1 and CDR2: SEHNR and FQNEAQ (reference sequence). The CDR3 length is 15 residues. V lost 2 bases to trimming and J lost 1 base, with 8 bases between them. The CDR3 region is CASSLIQGNTGELFF. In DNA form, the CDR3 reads TGTGCCAGCAGCTTAATACAGGGGAACACCGGGGAGCTGTTTTTT.

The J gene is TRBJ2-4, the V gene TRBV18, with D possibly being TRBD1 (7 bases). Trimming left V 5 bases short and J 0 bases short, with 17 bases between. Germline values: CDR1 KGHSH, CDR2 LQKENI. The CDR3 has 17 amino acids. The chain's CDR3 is CASSTRSGGRAKNIQYF. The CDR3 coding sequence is TGTGCCAGCTCAACTCGATCAGGGGGGCGAGCCAAAAACATTCAGTACTTC.

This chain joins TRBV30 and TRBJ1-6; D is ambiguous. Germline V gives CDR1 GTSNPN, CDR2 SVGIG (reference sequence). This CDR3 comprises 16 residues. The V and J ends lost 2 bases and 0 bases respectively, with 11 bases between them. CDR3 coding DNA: TGTGCCTGGAGTCCCCAGGCCAGCTCCTATAATTCACCCCTCCACTTT. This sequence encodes CAWSPQASSYNSPLHF. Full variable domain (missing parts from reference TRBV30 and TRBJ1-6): SQTIHQWPATLVQPVGSPLSLECTVEGTSNPNLYWYRQAAGRGLQLLFYSVGIGQISSEVPQNLSASRPQDRQFILSSKKLLLSDSGFYLCAWSPQASSYNSPLHFGNGTRLTVT.

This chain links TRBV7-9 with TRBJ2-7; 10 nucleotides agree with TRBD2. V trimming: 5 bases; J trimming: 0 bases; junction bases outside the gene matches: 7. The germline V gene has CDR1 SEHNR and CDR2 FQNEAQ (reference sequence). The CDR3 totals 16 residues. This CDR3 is CASSQLAGGSSYEQYF. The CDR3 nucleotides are TGTGCCAGCAGCCAATTAGCGGGGGGTAGCTCCTACGAGCAGTACTTC.

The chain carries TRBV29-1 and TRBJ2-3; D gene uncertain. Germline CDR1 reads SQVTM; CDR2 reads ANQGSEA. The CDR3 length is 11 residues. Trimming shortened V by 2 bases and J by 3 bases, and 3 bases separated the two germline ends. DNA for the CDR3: TGCAGCGTTGAAATTACAGATACGCAGTATTTT. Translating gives CSVEITDTQYF.

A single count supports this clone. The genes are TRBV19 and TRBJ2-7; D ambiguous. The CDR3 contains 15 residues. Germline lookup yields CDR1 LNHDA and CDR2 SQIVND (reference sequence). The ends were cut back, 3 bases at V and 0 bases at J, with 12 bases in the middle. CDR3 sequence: CASSMAGSSSYEQYF. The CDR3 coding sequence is TGTGCCAGTAGTATGGCCGGGTCGAGCTCCTACGAGCAGTACTTC.

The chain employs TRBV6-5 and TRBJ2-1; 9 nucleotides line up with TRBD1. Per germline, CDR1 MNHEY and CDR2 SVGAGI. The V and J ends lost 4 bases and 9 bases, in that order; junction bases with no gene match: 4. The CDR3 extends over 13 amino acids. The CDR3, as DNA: TGTGCCAGCAGTTTACAGGGGGCGGGTGAGCAGTTCTTC. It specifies CASSLQGAGEQFF.

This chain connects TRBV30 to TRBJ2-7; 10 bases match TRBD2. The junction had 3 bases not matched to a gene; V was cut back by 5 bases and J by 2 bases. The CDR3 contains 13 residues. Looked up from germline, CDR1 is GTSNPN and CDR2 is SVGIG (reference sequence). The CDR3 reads CAWRTSGTYEQYF. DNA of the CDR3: TGTGCCTGGCGGACTAGCGGAACCTACGAGCAGTACTTC.

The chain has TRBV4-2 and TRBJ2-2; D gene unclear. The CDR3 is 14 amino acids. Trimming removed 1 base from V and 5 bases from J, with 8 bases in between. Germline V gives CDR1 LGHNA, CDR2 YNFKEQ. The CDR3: CASSQGARTGELFF. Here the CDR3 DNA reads TGTGCCAGCAGCCAAGGGGCGCGGACCGGGGAGCTGTTTTTT.

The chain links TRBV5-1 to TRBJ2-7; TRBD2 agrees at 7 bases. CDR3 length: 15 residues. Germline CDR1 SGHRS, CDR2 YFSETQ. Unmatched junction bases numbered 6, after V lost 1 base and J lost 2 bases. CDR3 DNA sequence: TGCGCCAGCAGCTTGAGGGGCGCGGGGGCCTACGAGCAGTACTTC. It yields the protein CASSLRGAGAYEQYF.

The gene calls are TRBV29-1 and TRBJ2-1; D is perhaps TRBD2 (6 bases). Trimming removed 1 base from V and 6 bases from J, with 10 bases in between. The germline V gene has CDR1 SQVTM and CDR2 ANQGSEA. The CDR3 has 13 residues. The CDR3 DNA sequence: TGCAGCGTTGAAGGTCGGCGGGGCAATGAGCAGTTCTTC. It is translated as CSVEGRRGNEQFF.

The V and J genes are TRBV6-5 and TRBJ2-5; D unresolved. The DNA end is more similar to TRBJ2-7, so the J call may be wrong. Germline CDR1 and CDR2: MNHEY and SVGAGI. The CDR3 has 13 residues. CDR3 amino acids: CASRFASAYEQYF. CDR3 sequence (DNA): TGTGCCAGCAGGTTCGCTTCGGCCTACGAGCAGTACTTC.

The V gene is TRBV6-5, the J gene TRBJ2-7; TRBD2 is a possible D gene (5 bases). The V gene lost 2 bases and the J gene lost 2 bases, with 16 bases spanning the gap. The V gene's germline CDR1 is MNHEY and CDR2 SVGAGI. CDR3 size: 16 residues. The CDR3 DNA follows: TGTGCCAGCAGTTACGCGCTGCCTAGCCCCGCCTACGAGCAGTACTTC. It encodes CASSYALPSPAYEQYF.

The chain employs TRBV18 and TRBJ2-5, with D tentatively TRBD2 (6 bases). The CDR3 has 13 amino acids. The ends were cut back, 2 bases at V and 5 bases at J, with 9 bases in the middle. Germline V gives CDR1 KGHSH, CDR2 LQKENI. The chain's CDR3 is CASSPGGKETQYF. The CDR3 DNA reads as TGTGCCAGCTCACCAGGGGGGAAGGAGACCCAGTACTTC.

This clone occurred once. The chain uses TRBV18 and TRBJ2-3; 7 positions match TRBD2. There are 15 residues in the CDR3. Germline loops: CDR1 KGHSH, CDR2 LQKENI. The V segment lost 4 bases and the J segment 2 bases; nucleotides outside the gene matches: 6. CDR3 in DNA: TGTGCCAGCTCACGCGGGAGATTACTCACAGATACGCAGTATTTT. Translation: CASSRGRLLTDTQYF. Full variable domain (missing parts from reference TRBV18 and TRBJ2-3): NAGVMQNPRHLVRRRGQEARLRCSPMKGHSHVYWYRQLPEEGLKFMVYLQKENIIDESGMPKERFSAEFPKEGPSILRIQQVVRGDSAAYFCASSRGRLLTDTQYFGPGTRLTVL.

This chain's CDR3 is CASSLSGTGIQETQYF. The CDR3, as DNA: TGTGCCAGCTCTCTCTCGGGGACAGGGATCCAAGAGACCCAGTACTTC. The chain recombines TRBV18 with TRBJ2-5; 9 bases map to TRBD1. CDR1 KGHSH and CDR2 LQKENI come from the germline V gene. The CDR3 consists of 16 residues. Unmatched junction bases numbered 9, after V lost 6 bases and J lost 1 base. Drawing the rest from reference TRBV18 and TRBJ2-5, the complete variable domain is NAGVMQNPRHLVRRRGQEARLRCSPMKGHSHVYWYRQLPEEGLKFMVYLQKENIIDESGMPKERFSAEFPKEGPSILRIQQVVRGDSAAYFCASSLSGTGIQETQYFGPGTRLLVL.

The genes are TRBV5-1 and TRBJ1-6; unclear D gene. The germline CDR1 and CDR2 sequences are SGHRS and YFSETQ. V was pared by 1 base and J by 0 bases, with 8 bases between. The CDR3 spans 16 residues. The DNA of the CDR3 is TGCGCCAGCAGCTTGATGGGGAGCTCCTATAATTCACCCCTCCACTTT. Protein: CASSLMGSSYNSPLHF.

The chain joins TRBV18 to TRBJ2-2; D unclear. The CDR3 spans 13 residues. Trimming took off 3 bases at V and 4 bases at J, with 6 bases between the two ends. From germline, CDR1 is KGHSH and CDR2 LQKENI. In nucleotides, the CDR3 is TGTGCCAGCTCACCGTCCCCCACCGGGGAGCTGTTTTTT. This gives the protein CASSPSPTGELFF.

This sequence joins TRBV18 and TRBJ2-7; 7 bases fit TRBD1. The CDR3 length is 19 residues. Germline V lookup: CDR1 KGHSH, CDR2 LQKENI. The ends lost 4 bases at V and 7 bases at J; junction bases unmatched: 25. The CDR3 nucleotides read TGTGCCAGCTCACAGGAGACAGGGACGGATCGCGGTATCCTCTGGGAGCAGTACTTC. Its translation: CASSQETGTDRGILWEQYF.

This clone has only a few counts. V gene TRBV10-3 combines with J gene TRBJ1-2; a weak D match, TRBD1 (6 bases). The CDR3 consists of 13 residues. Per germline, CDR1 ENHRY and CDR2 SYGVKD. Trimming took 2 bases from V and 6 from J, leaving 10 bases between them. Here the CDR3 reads CAISEGQPDGYTF. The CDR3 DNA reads TGTGCCATCAGTGAGGGACAGCCCGATGGCTACACCTTC.

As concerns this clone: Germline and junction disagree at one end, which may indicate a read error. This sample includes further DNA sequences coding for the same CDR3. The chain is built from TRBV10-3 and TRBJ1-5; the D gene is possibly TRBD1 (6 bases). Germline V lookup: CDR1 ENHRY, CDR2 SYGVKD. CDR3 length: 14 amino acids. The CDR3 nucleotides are TGTGCCATTAGTGAGTTGGGGGCGGACCAGCCCCAGCATTTT. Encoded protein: CAISELGADQPQHF.

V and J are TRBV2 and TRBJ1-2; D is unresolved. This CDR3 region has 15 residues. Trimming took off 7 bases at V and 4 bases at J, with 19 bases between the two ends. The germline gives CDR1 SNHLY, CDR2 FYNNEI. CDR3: CASTTRSKATYGYTF. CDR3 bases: TGTGCCAGCACGACACGAAGTAAGGCAACCTATGGCTACACCTTC.

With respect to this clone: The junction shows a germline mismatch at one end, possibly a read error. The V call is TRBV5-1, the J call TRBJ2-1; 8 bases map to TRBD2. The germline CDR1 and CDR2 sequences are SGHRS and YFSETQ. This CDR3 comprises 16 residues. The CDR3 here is CASSLEAGVSYYEQFF. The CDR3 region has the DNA TGCGCCAGCAGCTTGGAAGCGGGAGTATCCTACTATGAGCAGTTCTTC.

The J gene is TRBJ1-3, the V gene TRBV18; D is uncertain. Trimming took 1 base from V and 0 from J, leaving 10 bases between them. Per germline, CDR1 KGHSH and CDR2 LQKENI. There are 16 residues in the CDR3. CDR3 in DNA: TGTGCCAGCTCACCACAGGGAGGGAGCTCTGGAAACACCATATATTTT. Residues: CASSPQGGSSGNTIYF.

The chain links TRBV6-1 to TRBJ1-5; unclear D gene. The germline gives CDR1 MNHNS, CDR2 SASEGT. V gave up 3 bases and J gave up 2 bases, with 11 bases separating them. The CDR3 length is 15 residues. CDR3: CASSERLWRNQPQHF. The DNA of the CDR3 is TGTGCCAGCAGTGAGAGGCTTTGGCGCAATCAGCCCCAGCATTTT.

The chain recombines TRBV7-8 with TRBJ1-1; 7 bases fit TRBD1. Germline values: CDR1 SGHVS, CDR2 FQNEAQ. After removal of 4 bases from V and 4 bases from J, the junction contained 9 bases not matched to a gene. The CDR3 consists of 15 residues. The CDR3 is CASSWMTGMSTEAFF. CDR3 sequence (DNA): TGTGCCAGCAGCTGGATGACAGGGATGAGCACTGAAGCTTTCTTT.

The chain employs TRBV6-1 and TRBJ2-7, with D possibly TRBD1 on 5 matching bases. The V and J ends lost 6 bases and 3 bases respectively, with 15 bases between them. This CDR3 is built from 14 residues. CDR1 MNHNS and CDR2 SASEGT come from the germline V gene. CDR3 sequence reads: CASSFETVLYEQYF. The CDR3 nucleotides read TGTGCCAGCAGCTTCGAGACAGTTCTCTACGAGCAGTACTTC.